This is a list of T cell receptor beta chains from one sample in a study of post-analysis software for immune sequencing data. TCRdb recomputed calls from the PCR reads with MiXCR, one row per CDR3 protein. This repertoire shows around 500,000 distinct CDR3 sequences, approximately 34% found once; its top ten account for under 7%. Sequencing was done on a sample of blood. The receptors originated from a girl under 18 with multiple sclerosis. The CDR3 runs from the conserved cysteine through the conserved F or W. The order of the fields is clone size, J gene, V gene, D gene, CDR3 DNA, CDR3 protein. A D gene is named only where the DNA matches it firmly. The size of a clone is reported for some rows only, either as once, few or many, or as a class for expanded clones.

>few|TRBJ2-1|TRBV9|TRBD2
TGTGCCAGCAGCGGGACTAGTCTCCCCTCCAATGAGCAGTTCTTC
CASSGTSLPSNEQFF
>NA|TRBJ2-1|TRBV9|NA
TGTGCCAGCAGCGTAGTGGGGGGGCTTTCCTACAATGAGCAGTTCTTC
CASSVVGGLSYNEQFF
>NA|TRBJ1-1|TRBV5-1|NA
TGCGCCAGCAGACAGGGCCAGAACACTGAAGCTTTCTTT
CASRQGQNTEAFF
>NA|TRBJ1-5|TRBV3-1|NA
TGTGCCAGCAGCCAAGGTCCGCAAAGCAATCAGCCCCAGCATTTT
CASSQGPQSNQPQHF
>medium-sized|TRBJ2-7|TRBV27|TRBD1
TGTGCCAGCGGAGGACAGGAGAGCTCCTACGAGCAGTACTTC
CASGGQESSYEQYF
>NA|TRBJ1-2|TRBV6-5|TRBD1
TGTGCCAGCAGTCCCCCCCAGGGGGATGGCTACACCTTC
CASSPPQGDGYTF
>NA|TRBJ2-4|TRBV4-1|NA
TGCGCCAGCAGCAACTTCCCCCGGGACACCAAAAACATTCAGTACTTC
CASSNFPRDTKNIQYF
>NA|TRBJ2-2|TRBV5-1|NA
TGCGCCAGCAGCCGGACGACAGGCAGCAGGGAGCTGTTTTTT
CASSRTTGSRELFF
>NA|TRBJ1-6|TRBV12-3/TRBV12-4|NA
TGTGCCAGCAGCCGAGACACCGCTTATTCACCCCTCCACTTT
CASSRDTAYSPLHF
>NA|TRBJ1-2|TRBV13|TRBD1
TGTGCCAGCAGCAGGGGACAGAGTGGCTACACCTTC
CASSRGQSGYTF